Listed below are T cell receptor beta chains from one sample, sequenced in a study of shared clonotypes between healthy human individuals. Only in-frame clones appear in the TCRdb table, and some are missing; sequencing was by immunoSEQ multiplex PCR. The sample shows nearly 750,000 clones, around 70% of them seen only once. The specimen was memory CD4+ T cells sorted from blood. The receptors come from a woman younger than 45 in good health. The CDR3 runs from the conserved cysteine through the conserved F or W. The D gene is left open where the match is weak. Clone size is stated in some rows and not others, as once, few, many or a class when expanded.

d_call j_call v_call cdr3_length clone_size cdr3_nt cdr3_aa
TRBD1 TRBJ2-7 TRBV19 13 . TGTGCCGTTAAGGGACAGGGGTTTAGCGAGCAGTACTTC CAVKGQGFSEQYF
TRBD2 TRBJ2-1 TRBV30 16 few TGTGCCTGGAGGAAACTAGCGCACCCCTCCTACAATGAGCAGTTCTTC CAWRKLAHPSYNEQFF
TRBD2 TRBJ2-3 TRBV18 15 once TGTGCCAGCTCAACCACTAGCGGATCCACAGATACGCAGTATTTT CASSTTSGSTDTQYF
TRBD2 TRBJ2-3 TRBV27 17 . TGTGCCAGCAGTTTAAGCGTAGCGGGAGATGCCACAGATACGCAGTATTTT CASSLSVAGDATDTQYF
. TRBJ1-2 TRBV28 14 . TGTGCCAGCAGTTCGACACGACAGGCGGGAGGCTACACCTTC CASSSTRQAGGYTF
. TRBJ1-3 TRBV7-6 14 . TGTGCCAGCAGCCAAGACAGGTTCGGAAACACCATATATTTT CASSQDRFGNTIYF
. TRBJ2-4 TRBV11-2 15 . TGTGCCAGCAGCTTACCTCCCAGCGGCAAAAACATTCAGTACTTC CASSLPPSGKNIQYF
. TRBJ2-3 TRBV28 15 . TGTGCCAGCAGGGCCTACAGGGCTAGCACAGATACGCAGTATTTT CASRAYRASTDTQYF
. TRBJ1-5 TRBV7-8 15 . TGTGCCAGCAGCTTAGAGCTGGGGGCTGGTCAGCCCCAGCATTTT CASSLELGAGQPQHF
. TRBJ2-2 TRBV29-1 16 . TGCAGCGTCAGGGGGGGACAGGTAGATAACACCGGGGAGCTGTTTTTT CSVRGGQVDNTGELFF
. TRBJ1-4 TRBV19 17 . TGTGCCAGTAGACCCCTCTTTCCGGGGGGCCAAAATGAAAAACTGTTTTTT CASRPLFPGGQNEKLFF
TRBD1 TRBJ1-1 TRBV7-9 15 . TGTGCCAGCAGCTCGACAGGGCAGGGGAACACTGAAGCTTTCTTT CASSSTGQGNTEAFF
. TRBJ2-7 TRBV10-2 15 . TGCGCCAGCAGTGAATTAGGGGGGAGTACGGGCGAGCAGTACTTC CASSELGGSTGEQYF
. TRBJ1-3 TRBV6-1 12 . TGTGCCTATTCAGTCCCTGGAAACACCATATATTTT CAYSVPGNTIYF
. TRBJ1-1 TRBV18 15 few TGTGCCAGCTCAGTATTGGGAGAAGGGAACACTGAAGCTTTCTTT CASSVLGEGNTEAFF
. TRBJ2-5 TRBV21-1 15 . TGTGCCAGCAGCACGCCAAGCCTGATCCAAGAGACCCAGTACTTC CASSTPSLIQETQYF
TRBD2 TRBJ2-1 TRBV28 15 . TGTGCCAGCAGAGTCGAAGCGGGAGGACGAAATGAGCAGTTCTTC CASRVEAGGRNEQFF
. TRBJ2-7 TRBV7-6 12 few TGTGCCAGCAGCTTGGGTAGTTACGAGCAGTACTTC CASSLGSYEQYF
TRBD1 TRBJ1-5 TRBV28 15 . TGTGCCAGCAGTTTGACAGGGCAGTTCAATCAGCCCCAGCATTTT CASSLTGQFNQPQHF
. TRBJ2-1 TRBV7-3 13 . TGTGCCAGCAGCTTAAACGAGGGGAATGAGCAGTTCTTC CASSLNEGNEQFF
. TRBJ2-4 TRBV9 17 . TGTGCCAGCAGCGTAAGTCCGACAGCGGAAAAGAGGAACATTCAGTACTTC CASSVSPTAEKRNIQYF
TRBD1 TRBJ1-5 TRBV28 16 few TGTGCCAGCAGTCCCTACAGGGGTCTGGGCAATCAGCCCCAGCATTTT CASSPYRGLGNQPQHF
. TRBJ1-2 TRBV28 15 many TGTGCCAGCAGTTTAGGAGGTTTCGGGGCGTATGGCTACACCTTC CASSLGGFGAYGYTF
. TRBJ1-1 TRBV28 14 few TGTGCCAGCAGGTCCACAGGGTCGAACACTGAAGCTTTCTTT CASRSTGSNTEAFF
TRBD2 TRBJ2-1 TRBV5-4 15 . TGTGCCAGCAGCCTACTAGCGGGAGGGGATAATGAGCAGTTCTTC CASSLLAGGDNEQFF
. TRBJ2-2 TRBV7-9 14 few TGTGCCAGCAGCCTCCAGACCCCCACCGGGGAGCTGTTTTTT CASSLQTPTGELFF
. TRBJ1-2 TRBV5-1 15 . TGCGCCAGCAGCTTGGTGTCGGGAGGGAACTATGGCTACACCTTC CASSLVSGGNYGYTF
TRBD2 TRBJ2-7 TRBV28 15 . TGTGCCAGCAGTGGGGCGGGGACTAGCGGGTCCGAGCAGTACTTC CASSGAGTSGSEQYF